This T cell receptor beta chain emerged from a study of human T cells and chemical hapten exposure. Findings and caveats of the study: Large CDR3 similarity clusters arose significantly more often from expanded TCRs than from controls.

Time point in this sample: patch test 1, 2 weeks after DPC sensitization. Treatment: therapeutic diphenylcyclopropenone sensitization with weekly scalp DPC. Individual cDNA molecules received unique molecular identifiers in the library. TCRdb processed the RACE reads anew with MiXCR; each CDR3 protein has one entry. The sample has around 120,000 distinct CDR3 sequences; about 12% are singletons. The CDR3 extends over 15 amino acids. Germline CDR1 and CDR2: SGHRS and YFSETQ. The V segment lost 0 bases and the J segment 4 bases; nucleotides outside the gene matches: 2. About this clonotype: The antigen is unknown.

The V and J genes are TRBV5-1 and TRBJ2-1; TRBD2 matches at 9 bases. Here the sequenced sample was whole blood, taken in connection with sensitization to the hapten diphenylcyclopropenone (DPC). The clonotype originates from a woman between 50 and 59 years old with alopecia areata. Some clones in this sample may be carry-over from other donors' samples. CDR3 in amino acids: CASSLAAGGYNEQFF. Here the CDR3 DNA reads TGCGCCAGCAGCTTGGCAGCGGGAGGATACAATGAGCAGTTCTTC.